The following is a T cell receptor (beta chain) sequence with its context. A much larger clone lies one base from this, so it may be a read error. Here the CDR3 omits its conserved ending phenylalanine or tryptophan, so a read error is the likely source. This entry is derived from a study of regulatory and conventional T cells in breast cancer. Germline V gene lookup returns CDR1 SNHLY and CDR2 FYNNEI. The CDR3 runs to 13 residues. With 6 bases clipped from V and 7 bases from J, the junction kept 8 bases outside the gene matches. TCRdb recomputed calls from the PCR reads with MiXCR, one row per CDR3 protein. The sample includes some 16,000 distinct CDR3 sequences, around a third of them seen just once.

The sample consisted of conventional T cells from blood. The receptor comes from a female donor in good health. The chain carries TRBV2 and TRBJ1-1, with 7 bases lining up with TRBD1. CDR3 residues: CASRVDRDREAFL. CDR3 in DNA: TGTGCCAGCAGGGTTGACAGGGATCGTGAAGCTTTCCTT.